Each of the 10 T cell receptor beta chains below was sequenced from the same sample in a study of T cell changes during pregnancy in multiple sclerosis. Repertoires were generated with immunoSEQ multiplex PCR, while TCRdb's copy carries only in-frame clones and drops some. The sample yields approximately 50,000 clones, 90% seen once. The source material was peripheral blood, sampled in the third trimester of pregnancy. The source is a female donor in good health, enrolled as a control in a pregnancy study.

This clone was counted a single time. J is TRBJ2-7 and V is TRBV11-2; TRBD1 agrees at 10 bases. Germline V lookup: CDR1 SGHAT, CDR2 FQNNGV. Trimming at V came to 3 bases and at J to 5 bases, leaving 4 bases not matched to a gene. CDR3 length: 14 residues. CDR3 sequence reads: CASSLTGGVDEQYF. The DNA of the CDR3 is TGTGCCAGCAGCTTGACAGGGGGCGTCGACGAGCAGTACTTC.

As DNA, the CDR3 is TGTGCCAGCAGGGCCCGCTCAGGGGACAACCTGTATGGCTACACCTTC. Encoded protein: CASRARSGDNLYGYTF. This chain connects TRBV2 to TRBJ1-2; tentative D call: TRBD1 (6 bases). V lost 6 bases, J lost 5 bases, and 22 bases lay in between. Germline V gene sequence: CDR1 SNHLY, CDR2 FYNNEI. The CDR3 is made up of 16 amino acids.

The gene calls are TRBV7-9 and TRBJ2-5; 9 nucleotides line up with TRBD1. The germline V gene has CDR1 SEHNR and CDR2 FQNEAQ (reference sequence). CDR3 length: 15 residues. With V trimmed by 4 bases and J by 2 bases, 5 bases remained unmatched. As DNA, the CDR3 is TGTGCCAGCAGCTCGACAGGGGGGAATCAAGAGACCCAGTACTTC. Its translation: CASSSTGGNQETQYF. The entire variable domain, with the rest obtained from reference TRBV7-9 and TRBJ2-5, is as follows: DTGVSQNPRHKITKRGQNVTFRCDPISEHNRLYWYRQTLGQGPEFLTYFQNEAQLEKSRLLSDRFSAERPKGSFSTLEIQRTEQGDSAMYLCASSSTGGNQETQYFGPGTRLLVL.

The chain links TRBV6-1 to TRBJ1-2; D possibly corresponds to TRBD1 (5 bases). V gave up 0 bases and J gave up 4 bases, with 9 bases separating them. Germline values: CDR1 MNHNS, CDR2 SASEGT. The CDR3 has 14 residues. The CDR3 here is CASSEAGQGYGYTF. CDR3 coding DNA: TGTGCCAGCAGTGAAGCGGGTCAGGGCTATGGCTACACCTTC.

The V call is TRBV5-4, the J call TRBJ2-1; 8 nucleotides agree with TRBD2. The CDR3 sequence is 15 residues long. Trimming at V came to 0 bases and at J to 4 bases, leaving 3 bases not matched to a gene. From germline, CDR1 is SGHNT and CDR2 YYREEE (reference sequence). In DNA, the CDR3 is TGTGCCAGCAGCTTGGATAGCGGGGCATACAATGAGCAGTTCTTC. Translating gives CASSLDSGAYNEQFF.

The gene calls are TRBV6-5 and TRBJ2-1; TRBD2 matches 10 bases. The CDR3 is 14 residues long. Unmatched junction bases numbered 5, after V lost 6 bases and J lost 6 bases. Germline V gene sequence: CDR1 MNHEY, CDR2 SVGAGI. DNA of the CDR3: TGTGCCAGCAGGCGCCCTAGCGGGAGCAATGAGCAGTTCTTC. This translates into CASRRPSGSNEQFF.

This clone was counted once. V and J are TRBV13 and TRBJ1-1; 7 nucleotides match TRBD1. The CDR3 loop spans 15 amino acids. Trimming at V came to 3 bases and at J to 2 bases, leaving 6 bases not matched to a gene. Germline V CDR1 and CDR2: PRHDT, FYEKMQ (reference sequence). The CDR3 is CASSFMGQSNTEAFF. For the CDR3, the DNA is TGTGCCAGCAGCTTCATGGGACAGAGTAACACTGAAGCTTTCTTT.

As regards this clone: This sample also contains other DNA sequences that code for the same CDR3. The chain links TRBV27 to TRBJ1-2, with unresolved D. V lost 5 bases to trimming and J lost 2 bases, with 9 bases between them. The germline V gene encodes CDR1 MNHEY and CDR2 SMNVEV (reference sequence). This CDR3 has 13 residues. CDR3 loop: CASSPTENYGYTF. The CDR3 bases are TGTGCCAGCAGTCCCACCGAGAACTATGGCTACACCTTC.

V gene TRBV11-2 combines with J gene TRBJ1-1, with D possibly TRBD1 on 6 matching bases. Germline CDR1 is SGHAT and CDR2 is FQNNGV. The V gene lost 3 bases and the J gene lost 11 bases, with 13 bases spanning the gap. The length of the CDR3 is 12 residues. The CDR3 sequence: CASSFSGESAFF. The CDR3 bases are TGTGCCAGCAGCTTCTCAGGGGAGTCGGCTTTCTTT.

This clone was observed once. V usage is TRBV29-1 and J usage is TRBJ2-3; 14 bases are shared with TRBD2. The trim removed 6 bases at V and 3 bases at J, leaving 20 bases unmatched. The V gene's germline CDR1 is SQVTM and CDR2 ANQGSEA. This CDR3 is 20 amino acids long. The CDR3 reads CSVGAPTSGRARSGTDTQYF. CDR3 DNA sequence: TGCAGCGTCGGCGCTCCGACTAGCGGGAGGGCCCGGTCCGGGACAGATACGCAGTATTTT.